This T cell receptor beta chain was identified during a study of blood T cell repertoires in COVID-19. Whole-study context: From the United States, Italy and Spain came samples of acute and convalescent COVID-19.

There are 14 residues in the CDR3. Germline V gives CDR1 GTSNPN, CDR2 SVGIG (reference sequence). Trimming took off 3 bases at V and 3 bases at J, with 9 bases between the two ends. Only a few counts were recorded for this clone. The method was immunoSEQ multiplex PCR; TCRdb's version includes in-frame clones alone and lacks a portion of them. The sample contains more than 65,000 clones, around three quarters of which appear only once. The specimen was peripheral blood. The clonotype was recovered from a woman between 65 and 79 years old with acute or convalescent COVID-19. The chain employs TRBV30 and TRBJ1-6; a weak D match, TRBD1 (5 bases). For the CDR3, the DNA is TGTGCCTGGAGGGGGGGGATCTATAATTCACCCCTCCACTTT. Protein product: CAWRGGIYNSPLHF.